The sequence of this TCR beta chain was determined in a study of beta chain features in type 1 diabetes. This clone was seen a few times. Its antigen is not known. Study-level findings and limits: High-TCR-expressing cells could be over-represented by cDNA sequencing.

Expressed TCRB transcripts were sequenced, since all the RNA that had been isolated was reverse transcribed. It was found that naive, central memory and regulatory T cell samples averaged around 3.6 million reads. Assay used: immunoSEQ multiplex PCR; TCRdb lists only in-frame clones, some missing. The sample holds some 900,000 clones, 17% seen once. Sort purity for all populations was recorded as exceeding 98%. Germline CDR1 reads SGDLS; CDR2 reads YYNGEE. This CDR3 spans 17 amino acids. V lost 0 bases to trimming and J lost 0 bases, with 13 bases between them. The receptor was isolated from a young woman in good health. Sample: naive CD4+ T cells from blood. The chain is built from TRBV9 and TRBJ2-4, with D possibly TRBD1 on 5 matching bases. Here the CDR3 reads CASSVDGRVTAKNIQYF. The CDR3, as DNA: TGTGCCAGCAGCGTAGACGGCAGGGTAACAGCCAAAAACATTCAGTACTTC.